This TCR beta chain was identified in a study of blood T cell repertoires in COVID-19. Study as a whole: Specimens from acute and convalescent COVID-19 originated in the United States, Italy and Spain. Nucleic acid was either cDNA or gDNA, and it came from T cells, B-cell-depleted T cells, or PBMCs.

Generated by immunoSEQ multiplex PCR, the TCRdb table keeps only in-frame clones and is missing some. In the table there are 90,000 to 110,000 clones, more than 80% of which are singletons. The V and J ends lost 6 bases and 0 bases respectively, with 15 bases between them. The CDR3 contains 15 residues. In germline, CDR1 is WSHSY, CDR2 SAAADI. The TCR sequence derives from a woman in her seventies with acute or convalescent COVID-19. Material: peripheral blood. This chain connects TRBV10-2 to TRBJ2-7; weak D call: TRBD1 (6 bases). The CDR3: CASRDTGSGSYEQYF. The CDR3 nucleotides are TGCGCCAGCAGAGACACAGGGTCCGGCTCCTACGAGCAGTACTTC.